This TCR beta chain was sequenced during a study of T-cell memory formation after mild COVID-19. Findings and limits, study-wide: What remained unconfirmed was the SARS-CoV-2 specificity of second-wave clones peaking on day 37.

TCRdb called the 5' RACE reads again in MiXCR, with one record for every CDR3 protein. The sample holds over 350,000 distinct CDR3 sequences; 20% to 30% are singletons and the top ten take roughly 9.7%. This clonotype has just a few counts. Antigen unknown. This CDR3 spans 15 amino acids. The V segment lost 3 bases and the J segment 8 bases; nucleotides outside the gene matches: 7. CDR1 and CDR2 from the germline V gene are LGHDT and YNNKEL (reference sequence). This TCR came from an adult woman who had mild COVID-19 (a few samples of this study predate the infection). Cell type and time point are not known. Sequencing was carried out using PBMCs or a T cell subset sorted from them (not recorded which). The V call is TRBV3-1, the J call TRBJ2-1, with 10 bases identical to TRBD2. CDR3 amino acids: CASSHRSGRRDEQFF. CDR3 DNA sequence: TGTGCCAGCAGCCACCGTAGCGGGAGGCGAGATGAGCAGTTCTTC.